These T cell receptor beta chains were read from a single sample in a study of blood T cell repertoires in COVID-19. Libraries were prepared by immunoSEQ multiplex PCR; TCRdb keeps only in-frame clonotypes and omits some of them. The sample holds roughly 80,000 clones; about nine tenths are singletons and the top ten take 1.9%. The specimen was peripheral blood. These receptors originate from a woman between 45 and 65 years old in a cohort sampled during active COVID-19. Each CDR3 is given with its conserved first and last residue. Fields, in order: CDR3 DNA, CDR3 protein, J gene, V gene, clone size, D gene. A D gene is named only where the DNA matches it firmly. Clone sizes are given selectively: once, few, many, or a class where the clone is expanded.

DNA: TGTGCCAGCAGTCTAGGGGGCGTCGCCGGGGAGCTGTTTTTT; CDR3: CASSLGGVAGELFF; J: TRBJ2-2; V: TRBV6-5; size: -; D: TRBD1
DNA: TGTGCCAGCAGTTTATACCCAGGGGGGACGACTAACGAGCAGTACTTC; CDR3: CASSLYPGGTTNEQYF; J: TRBJ2-7; V: TRBV27; size: once; D: -
DNA: TGCGCCAGCAGCTTGTTTTCTAGCGGGATATCCGAGCAGTACTTC; CDR3: CASSLFSSGISEQYF; J: TRBJ2-7; V: TRBV5-1; size: -; D: TRBD2
DNA: TGTGCCAGCAGTGAGGAGCAACGTCAGCCCCAGCATTTT; CDR3: CASSEEQRQPQHF; J: TRBJ1-5; V: TRBV6-1; size: -; D: -
DNA: TGTGCCACCAGTGATTTGCAAACTACATATAGCAATCAGCCCCAGCATTTT; CDR3: CATSDLQTTYSNQPQHF; J: TRBJ1-5; V: TRBV24-1; size: -; D: -
DNA: TGTGCCAGCTCACCCCGGGGCGGCGGGGGCGCAGGGGATACGCAGTATTTT; CDR3: CASSPRGGGGAGDTQYF; J: TRBJ2-3; V: TRBV18; size: -; D: -
DNA: TGCGCCAGCAGCCAAGATGGTACAATAAATGAAAAACTGTTTTTT; CDR3: CASSQDGTINEKLFF; J: TRBJ1-4; V: TRBV4-1; size: -; D: -
DNA: TGTGCCAGCTCACCACCGGACAGCTATGGCTACACCTTC; CDR3: CASSPPDSYGYTF; J: TRBJ1-2; V: TRBV18; size: -; D: -
DNA: TGTGCCAGCAGCTTCTCTAGCGGGAGGGCCTCAGATACGCAGTATTTT; CDR3: CASSFSSGRASDTQYF; J: TRBJ2-3; V: TRBV7-3; size: -; D: TRBD2
DNA: TGTGCCAGCAGCTTAGACACAAACAATGAGCAGTTCTTC; CDR3: CASSLDTNNEQFF; J: TRBJ2-1; V: TRBV7-9; size: -; D: -
DNA: TGTGCCAGCAGCCAGGCTAGCTCCTATAATTCACCCCTCCACTTT; CDR3: CASSQASSYNSPLHF; J: TRBJ1-6; V: TRBV3-1/TRBV3-2; size: -; D: -
DNA: TGCGCCAGCAGCCAAGACCGGGGGGCCAGCTCCTACAATGAGCAGTTCTTC; CDR3: CASSQDRGASSYNEQFF; J: TRBJ2-1; V: TRBV4-1; size: -; D: -
DNA: TGCAGCGTTGAAGGACAGGGAAGGGGAAACACCATATATTTT; CDR3: CSVEGQGRGNTIYF; J: TRBJ1-3; V: TRBV29-1; size: -; D: TRBD1
DNA: TGTGCCACCCAGCAGGTCGCTACGGGGGAGCAGTACTTC; CDR3: CATQQVATGEQYF; J: TRBJ2-7; V: TRBV24-1; size: once; D: -
DNA: TGTGCCAGCAGTGAAAGGGGGTCAGCGAACTCTGGAAACACCATATATTTT; CDR3: CASSERGSANSGNTIYF; J: TRBJ1-3; V: TRBV6-1; size: -; D: -
DNA: TGTGCCAGCAGGCCCCTCGACAGGGACGACACTGAAGCTTTCTTT; CDR3: CASRPLDRDDTEAFF; J: TRBJ1-1; V: TRBV6-5; size: -; D: TRBD1
DNA: TGTGCCAGCAGCTCGGGACAGAGAAACTATGGCTACACCTTC; CDR3: CASSSGQRNYGYTF; J: TRBJ1-2; V: TRBV5-6; size: -; D: TRBD1
DNA: TGCAGTGCTAGTCATAGCGGGGGGGGTACAGATACGCAGTATTTT; CDR3: CSASHSGGGTDTQYF; J: TRBJ2-3; V: TRBV20-1; size: -; D: TRBD2
DNA: TGTGCCAGCAGCCCGAGCGGGTCGGGCACCGGGGAGCTGTTTTTT; CDR3: CASSPSGSGTGELFF; J: TRBJ2-2; V: TRBV3-1/TRBV3-2; size: -; D: -
DNA: TGTGCCACCAGCAGGGACAGGAACACCGGGGAGCTGTTTTTT; CDR3: CATSRDRNTGELFF; J: TRBJ2-2; V: TRBV15; size: -; D: -
DNA: TGTGCCAGCAGTTTATTCGACAGTCCCACCGAACTAGCCAAAAACATTCAGTACTTC; CDR3: CASSLFDSPTELAKNIQYF; J: TRBJ2-4; V: TRBV28; size: -; D: -
DNA: TGTGCCAGCAGTGAATGGGAGGGCGACACTGAAGCTTTCTTT; CDR3: CASSEWEGDTEAFF; J: TRBJ1-1; V: TRBV6-1; size: -; D: -
DNA: TGCGCCAGCAGCTACGGTCTAGCTACGGTCAATGAGCAGTTCTTC; CDR3: CASSYGLATVNEQFF; J: TRBJ2-1; V: TRBV5-1; size: -; D: -
DNA: TGTGCCAGCAAAGCAGGGACAAACACTGAAGCTTTCTTT; CDR3: CASKAGTNTEAFF; J: TRBJ1-1; V: TRBV6-5; size: -; D: -
DNA: TGCGCCAGCAGTGACGGGACTCTCGGAGGAGATACGCAGTATTTT; CDR3: CASSDGTLGGDTQYF; J: TRBJ2-3; V: TRBV10-1; size: -; D: -
DNA: TGCGCCAGCAGCTTTGGGACAGGCGGCGGTGCCAACTATGGCTACACCTTC; CDR3: CASSFGTGGGANYGYTF; J: TRBJ1-2; V: TRBV5-1; size: -; D: TRBD1
DNA: TGTGCCAGCAGCGGGAAGTCCGTTAGCGATGGCTACACCTTC; CDR3: CASSGKSVSDGYTF; J: TRBJ1-2; V: TRBV5-4; size: -; D: -
DNA: TGTGCCACCCAACTAGAGGCATGGTCTCGTGTAAGTGAGCAGTTCTTC; CDR3: CATQLEAWSRVSEQFF; J: TRBJ2-1; V: TRBV19; size: -; D: -
DNA: TGTGCCAGCAGTTTAAAGAATCACAGGGACCAAGAGACCCAGTACTTC; CDR3: CASSLKNHRDQETQYF; J: TRBJ2-5; V: TRBV28; size: -; D: -
DNA: TGTGCCACCAGCAGAGGAATGGCCCAAGAGACCCAGTACTTC; CDR3: CATSRGMAQETQYF; J: TRBJ2-5; V: TRBV15; size: once; D: -
DNA: TGTGCCAGCAACAAGCGGACGCCGGGACAGGGGTCTAGCGAGCAGTACTTC; CDR3: CASNKRTPGQGSSEQYF; J: TRBJ2-7; V: TRBV7-8; size: -; D: TRBD1
DNA: TGTGCCAGCAGCCAGGGGGCTAGGTACGAGCAGTACTTC; CDR3: CASSQGARYEQYF; J: TRBJ2-7; V: TRBV6-5; size: -; D: TRBD1
DNA: TGTGCCAGCAGCTTGGCTCCACAGGAGACCCAGTACTTC; CDR3: CASSLAPQETQYF; J: TRBJ2-5; V: TRBV5-4; size: -; D: -
DNA: TGTGCCAGCAGTGAAGGCAGCGGGAATGAGCAGTTCTTC; CDR3: CASSEGSGNEQFF; J: TRBJ2-1; V: TRBV2; size: -; D: -
DNA: TGTGCCAGCAGCCAAACCTCCGGGACAGTCAACTATGGCTACACCTTC; CDR3: CASSQTSGTVNYGYTF; J: TRBJ1-2; V: TRBV4-2; size: -; D: TRBD1
DNA: TGTGCCAGTAGTCGAGGGAATAGCGGAGTCCAAGAGACCCAGTACTTC; CDR3: CASSRGNSGVQETQYF; J: TRBJ2-5; V: TRBV19; size: -; D: -
DNA: TGCGCCAGCACCAACCCCGGGACAGGGAACCCTGAAGCTTTCTTT; CDR3: CASTNPGTGNPEAFF; J: TRBJ1-1; V: TRBV5-1; size: -; D: TRBD1
DNA: TGTGCCAGCAGCCCTCTCGGGCGGGTGGGAGCTTTCTTT; CDR3: CASSPLGRVGAFF; J: TRBJ1-1; V: TRBV13; size: -; D: -
DNA: TGTGCCAGCAGTGAGCTAGCGAGATATACCGAGCAGTACTTC; CDR3: CASSELARYTEQYF; J: TRBJ2-7; V: TRBV2; size: -; D: -
DNA: TGTGCCTCATTCAGGGGCCGGACTGAAGCTTTCTTT; CDR3: CASFRGRTEAFF; J: TRBJ1-1; V: TRBV28; size: -; D: -
DNA: TGTGCCTGGGGACAGGCCTACGAGCAGTACTTC; CDR3: CAWGQAYEQYF; J: TRBJ2-7; V: TRBV30; size: -; D: TRBD1
DNA: TGTGCCAGCACTGCCTTCAGACAGGGGTGGTATGGCTACACCTTC; CDR3: CASTAFRQGWYGYTF; J: TRBJ1-2; V: TRBV28; size: -; D: TRBD1
DNA: TGTGCTAGTGGTTTGGTAATAAGGACAGGGAACACTGAAGCTTTCTTT; CDR3: CASGLVIRTGNTEAFF; J: TRBJ1-1; V: TRBV12-5; size: few; D: TRBD1
DNA: TGTGCCAGCAGTTTAAGTATCGGGCTAGCGGCAGATACGCAGTATTTT; CDR3: CASSLSIGLAADTQYF; J: TRBJ2-3; V: TRBV28; size: -; D: TRBD2
DNA: TGTGCCAGTAGTATTTCTTCCGGGACAGCCCGAAAACTGTTTTTT; CDR3: CASSISSGTARKLFF; J: TRBJ1-4; V: TRBV19; size: -; D: TRBD1
DNA: TGTGCCAGTAGTAGCGGACTAGCGTGGGGCTACGAGCAGTACTTC; CDR3: CASSSGLAWGYEQYF; J: TRBJ2-7; V: TRBV19; size: -; D: TRBD2